This T cell receptor beta chain was captured in a study of blood T cell repertoires in COVID-19. Study summary: COVID-19 samples from acute and convalescent phases originated in the United States, Italy and Spain. PBMCs, B-cell-depleted T cells, or T cells were the source of the cDNA or gDNA that made up the material.

This CDR3 comprises 17 residues. In germline, CDR1 is MNHEY, CDR2 SVGEGT. The V and J ends lost 5 bases and 1 base respectively, with 21 bases between them. In the authors' methods: By means of reference gene primer amplification, nucleated cell counts were estimated. TCRdb's table, derived via immunoSEQ multiplex PCR, lists solely in-frame clones and lacks some. The D gene and trimming were derived from the DNA, and the V and J assignments and clone size from that table. The sample includes roughly 500,000 clones, 89% of them seen just once. Patients at the Seattle site were enrolled during active infection and followed longitudinally.

This clonotype was obtained from a man between 18 and 35 years old with COVID-19, enrolled during active disease. This rearrangement joins TRBV6-2 or TRBV6-3 to TRBJ2-7, with TRBD2 as a possible D gene (6 bases). The sequenced sample consisted of peripheral blood. CDR3 bases: TGTGCCAGCAGTCGTCCTCTCACGGGAGCCCTATCCTACGAGCAGTACTTC. As protein: CASSRPLTGALSYEQYF.